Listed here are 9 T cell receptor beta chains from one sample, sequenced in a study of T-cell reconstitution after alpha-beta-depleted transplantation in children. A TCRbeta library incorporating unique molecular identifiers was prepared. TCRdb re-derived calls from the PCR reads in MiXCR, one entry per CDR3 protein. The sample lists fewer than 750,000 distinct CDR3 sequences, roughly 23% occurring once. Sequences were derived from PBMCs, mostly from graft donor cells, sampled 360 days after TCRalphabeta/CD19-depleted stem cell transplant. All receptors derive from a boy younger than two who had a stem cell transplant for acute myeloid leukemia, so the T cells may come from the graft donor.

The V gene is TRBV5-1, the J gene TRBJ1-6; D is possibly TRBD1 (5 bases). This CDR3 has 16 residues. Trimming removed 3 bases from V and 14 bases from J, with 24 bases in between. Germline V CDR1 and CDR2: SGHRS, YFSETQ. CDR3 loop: CASSSTLDMRGMSLHF. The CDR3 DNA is TGCGCCAGCAGCTCTACCCTGGACATGAGGGGAATGTCCCTCCACTTT.

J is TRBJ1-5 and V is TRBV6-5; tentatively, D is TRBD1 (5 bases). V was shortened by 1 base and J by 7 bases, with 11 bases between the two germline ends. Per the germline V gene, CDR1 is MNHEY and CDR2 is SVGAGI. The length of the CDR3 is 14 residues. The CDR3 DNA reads TGTGCCAGCAGTTACTGGCAGGGTAGCCAGCCCCAGCATTTT. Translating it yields CASSYWQGSQPQHF.

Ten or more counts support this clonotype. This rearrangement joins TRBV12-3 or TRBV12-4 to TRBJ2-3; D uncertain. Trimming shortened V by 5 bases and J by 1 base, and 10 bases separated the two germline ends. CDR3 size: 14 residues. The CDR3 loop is CASSLRARTDTQYF. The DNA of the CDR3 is TGTGCCAGCAGTCTCCGGGCACGCACAGATACGCAGTATTTT.

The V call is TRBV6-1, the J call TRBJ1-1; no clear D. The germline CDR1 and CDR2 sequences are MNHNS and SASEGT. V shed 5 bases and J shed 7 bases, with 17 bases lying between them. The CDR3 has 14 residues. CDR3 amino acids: CASSPHGGPFEAFF. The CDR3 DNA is TGTGCCAGCAGTCCTCACGGCGGACCCTTTGAAGCTTTCTTT.

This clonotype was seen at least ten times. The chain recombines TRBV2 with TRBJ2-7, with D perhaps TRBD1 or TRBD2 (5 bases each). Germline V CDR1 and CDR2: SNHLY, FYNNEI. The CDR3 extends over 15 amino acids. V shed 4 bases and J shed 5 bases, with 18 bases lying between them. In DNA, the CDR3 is TGTGCCAGCAGTGGTAATTCACGGGGCTTCGACGAGCAGTACTTC. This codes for CASSGNSRGFDEQYF.

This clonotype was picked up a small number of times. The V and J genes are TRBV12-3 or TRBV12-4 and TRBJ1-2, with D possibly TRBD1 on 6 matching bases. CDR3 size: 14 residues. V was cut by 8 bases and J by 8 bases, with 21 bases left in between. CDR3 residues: CASSATDRKDGYTF. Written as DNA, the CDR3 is TGTGCCAGCTCTGCAACAGACAGGAAGGACGGCTACACCTTC.

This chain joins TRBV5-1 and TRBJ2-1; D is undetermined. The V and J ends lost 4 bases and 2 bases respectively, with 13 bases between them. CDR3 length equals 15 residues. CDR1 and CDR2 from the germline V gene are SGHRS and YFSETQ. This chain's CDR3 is CASSPVFETYNEQFF. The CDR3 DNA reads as TGCGCCAGCAGCCCCGTATTTGAAACCTACAATGAGCAGTTCTTC.

DNA of the CDR3: TGTGCCAGCAGGATGAGGGGATGGACTGAAGCTTTCTTT. It is translated as CASRMRGWTEAFF. V and J are TRBV28 and TRBJ1-1; D is possibly TRBD1 (5 bases). Germline-derived CDR1 and CDR2 are MDHEN and SYDVKM. Deletions cut 6 bases from V and 5 bases from J, with 13 bases between. CDR3 length: 13 residues.

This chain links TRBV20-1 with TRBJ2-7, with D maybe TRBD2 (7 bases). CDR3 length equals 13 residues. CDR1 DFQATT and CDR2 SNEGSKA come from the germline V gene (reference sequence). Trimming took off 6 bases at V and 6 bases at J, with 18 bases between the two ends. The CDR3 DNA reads TGCAGTGCCCTCTCTCGGGGGGCAGCCGAGCAGTACGTC. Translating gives CSALSRGAAEQYV.